The table lists the clone carrying this TCR beta chain with a few counts. The antigen is undetermined. This entry is derived from a study of T cell repertoires in cytomegalovirus infection. Study at large: Researchers turned to recently identified HLA-C-restricted CMV epitopes as well as well-studied HLA-B-restricted ones. CMV infection plus the matching HLA type was flagged by public TCR beta signatures. Study results and limitations: The study identified carriers of CMV plus the relevant HLA from cumulative public TCR beta family frequency. Dominating the ex vivo response were HLA-C-restricted CMV-specific TCR beta clonotypes.

Germline-derived CDR1 and CDR2 are KGHSH and LQKENI. Trimming stripped 3 bases from V and 2 bases from J, with 10 bases between. CDR3 length: 15 amino acids. TCRdb called the reads again in MiXCR, with one record for every CDR3 protein. Of about 740,000 distinct CDR3 sequences in the sample, roughly 36% were seen once. The sample was cultured PBMCs, taken from culture after CMV antigen stimulation. The clonotype was recovered from a human donor in good health (CMV status not recorded). Some clones in this sample may be carry-over from other donors' samples. The V and J genes are TRBV18 and TRBJ1-4, with unresolved D. CDR3 in DNA: TGTGCCAGCTCACCTAGCCTCGGCACTAATGAAAAACTGTTTTTT. This gives the protein CASSPSLGTNEKLFF.